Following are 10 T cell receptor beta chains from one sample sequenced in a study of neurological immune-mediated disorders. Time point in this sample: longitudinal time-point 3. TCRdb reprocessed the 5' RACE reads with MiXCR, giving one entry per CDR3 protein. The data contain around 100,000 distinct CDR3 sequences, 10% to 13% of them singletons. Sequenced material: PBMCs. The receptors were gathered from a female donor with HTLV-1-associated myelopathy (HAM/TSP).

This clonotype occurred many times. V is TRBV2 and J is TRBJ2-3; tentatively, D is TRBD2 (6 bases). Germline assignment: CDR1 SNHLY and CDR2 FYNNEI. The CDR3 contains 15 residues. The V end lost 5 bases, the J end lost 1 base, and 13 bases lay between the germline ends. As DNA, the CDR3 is TGTGCCAGCAGTAACCGGGACTCCCGCACAGATACGCAGTATTTT. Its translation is CASSNRDSRTDTQYF.

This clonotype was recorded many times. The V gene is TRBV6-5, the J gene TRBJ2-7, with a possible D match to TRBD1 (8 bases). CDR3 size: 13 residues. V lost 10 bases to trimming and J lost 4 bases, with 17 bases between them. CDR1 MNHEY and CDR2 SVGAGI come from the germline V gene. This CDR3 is CATSDREGYEQYF. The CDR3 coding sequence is TGTGCCACCTCGGACAGGGAGGGTTACGAGCAGTACTTC.

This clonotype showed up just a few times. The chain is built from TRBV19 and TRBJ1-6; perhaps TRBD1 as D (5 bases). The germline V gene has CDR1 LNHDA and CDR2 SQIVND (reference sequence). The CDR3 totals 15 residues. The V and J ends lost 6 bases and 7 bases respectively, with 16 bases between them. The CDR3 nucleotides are TGTGCCAGTAGCCTACGCTTGACAGTAAATTCACCCCTCCACTTT. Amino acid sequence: CASSLRLTVNSPLHF. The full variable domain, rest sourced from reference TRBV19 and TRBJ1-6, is DGGITQSPKYLFRKEGQNVTLSCEQNLNHDAMYWYRQDPGQGLRLIYYSQIVNDFQKGDIAEGYSVSREKKESFPLTVTSAQKNPTAFYLCASSLRLTVNSPLHFGNGTRLTVT.

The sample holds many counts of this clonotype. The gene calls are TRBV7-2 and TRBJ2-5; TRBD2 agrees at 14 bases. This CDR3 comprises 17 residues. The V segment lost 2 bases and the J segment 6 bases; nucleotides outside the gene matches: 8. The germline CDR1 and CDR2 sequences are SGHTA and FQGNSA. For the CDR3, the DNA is TGTGCCAGCAGCTTATCCGGGACTAGCGGGAGTGTGAAGACCCAGTACTTC. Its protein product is CASSLSGTSGSVKTQYF. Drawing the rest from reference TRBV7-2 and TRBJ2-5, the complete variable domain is GAGVSQSPSNKVTEKGKDVELRCDPISGHTALYWYRQSLGQGLEFLIYFQGNSAPDKSGLPSDRFSAERTGGSVSTLTIQRTQQEDSAVYLCASSLSGTSGSVKTQYFGPGTRLLVL.

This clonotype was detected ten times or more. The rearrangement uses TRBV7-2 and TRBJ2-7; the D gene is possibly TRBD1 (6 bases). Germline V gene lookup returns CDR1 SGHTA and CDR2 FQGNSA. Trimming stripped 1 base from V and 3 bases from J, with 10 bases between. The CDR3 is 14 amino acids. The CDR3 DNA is TGTGCCAGCAGCTTAGGGGGACACAGCTACGAGCAGTACTTC. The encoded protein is CASSLGGHSYEQYF.

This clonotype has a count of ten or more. In nucleotides, the CDR3 is TGTGCCAGCAGTCGGGCCCCCACTGAAGCTTTCTTT. This sequence encodes CASSRAPTEAFF. This chain links TRBV4-2 with TRBJ1-1; D not certain. The CDR3 is made up of 12 amino acids. V was clipped by 6 bases and J by 4 bases, with 9 bases between them. Germline CDR1 and CDR2: LGHNA and YNFKEQ.

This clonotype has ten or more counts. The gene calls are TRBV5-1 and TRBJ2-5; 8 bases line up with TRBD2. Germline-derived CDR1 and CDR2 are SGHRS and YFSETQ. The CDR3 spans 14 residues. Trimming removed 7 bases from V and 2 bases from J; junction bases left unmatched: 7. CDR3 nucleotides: TGCGCCAGCCACAGCGGGGGCGTTCAAGAGACCCAGTACTTC. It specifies CASHSGGVQETQYF.

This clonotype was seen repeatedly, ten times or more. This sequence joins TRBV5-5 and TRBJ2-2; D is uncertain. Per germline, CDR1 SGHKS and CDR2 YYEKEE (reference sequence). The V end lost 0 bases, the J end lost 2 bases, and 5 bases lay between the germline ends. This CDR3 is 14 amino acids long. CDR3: CASSLGGNTGELFF. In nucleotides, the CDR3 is TGTGCCAGCAGCTTGGGCGGAAACACCGGGGAGCTGTTTTTT. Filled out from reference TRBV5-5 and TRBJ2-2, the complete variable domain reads DAGVTQSPTHLIKTRGQQVTLRCSPISGHKSVSWYQQVLGQGPQFIFQYYEKEERGRGNFPDRFSARQFPNYSSELNVNALLLGDSALYLCASSLGGNTGELFFGEGSRLTVL.

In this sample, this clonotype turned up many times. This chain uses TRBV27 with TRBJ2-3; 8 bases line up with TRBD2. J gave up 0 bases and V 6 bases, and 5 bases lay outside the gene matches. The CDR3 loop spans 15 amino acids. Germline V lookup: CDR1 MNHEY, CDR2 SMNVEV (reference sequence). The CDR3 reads CASRGGGHSTDTQYF. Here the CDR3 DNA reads TGTGCCAGCAGGGGCGGGGGGCATAGCACAGATACGCAGTATTTT.

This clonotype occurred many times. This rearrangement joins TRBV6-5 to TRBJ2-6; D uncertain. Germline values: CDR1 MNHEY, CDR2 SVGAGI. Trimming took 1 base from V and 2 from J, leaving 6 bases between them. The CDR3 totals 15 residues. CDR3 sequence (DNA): TGTGCCAGCAGTTACTTGCAGGCTGGGGCCAACGTCCTGACTTTC. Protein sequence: CASSYLQAGANVLTF.